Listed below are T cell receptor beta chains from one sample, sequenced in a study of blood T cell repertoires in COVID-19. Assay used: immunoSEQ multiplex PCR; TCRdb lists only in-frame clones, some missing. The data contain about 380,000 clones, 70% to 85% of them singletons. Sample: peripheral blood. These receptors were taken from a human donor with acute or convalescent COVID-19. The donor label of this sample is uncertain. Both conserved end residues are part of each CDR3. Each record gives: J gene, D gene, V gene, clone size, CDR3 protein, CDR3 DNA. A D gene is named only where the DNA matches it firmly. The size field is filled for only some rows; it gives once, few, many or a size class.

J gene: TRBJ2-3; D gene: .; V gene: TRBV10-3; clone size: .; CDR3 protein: CAIRGGSTDTQYF; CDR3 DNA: TGTGCCATCCGAGGGGGTAGCACAGATACGCAGTATTTT
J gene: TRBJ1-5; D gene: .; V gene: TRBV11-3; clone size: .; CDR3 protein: CASSLERGQPQHF; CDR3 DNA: TGTGCCAGCAGCCTAGAACGGGGTCAGCCCCAGCATTTT
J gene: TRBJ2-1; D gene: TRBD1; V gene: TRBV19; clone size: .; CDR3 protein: CASMKGQGGSSYNEQFF; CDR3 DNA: TGTGCCAGTATGAAGGGACAGGGGGGAAGCTCCTACAATGAGCAGTTCTTC
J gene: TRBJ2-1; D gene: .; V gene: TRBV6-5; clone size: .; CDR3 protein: CASSRDTGSYNEQFF; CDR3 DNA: TGTGCCAGCAGTCGGGACACGGGTTCCTACAATGAGCAGTTCTTC
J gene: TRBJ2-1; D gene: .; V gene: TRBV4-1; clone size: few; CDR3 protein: CASSQFAGSNEQFF; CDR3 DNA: TGCGCCAGCAGCCAGTTCGCGGGGTCCAATGAGCAGTTCTTC
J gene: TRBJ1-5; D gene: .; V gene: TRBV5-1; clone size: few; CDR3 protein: CAIPRDSNQPQHF; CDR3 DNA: TGCGCCATCCCCCGGGATAGCAATCAGCCCCAGCATTTT
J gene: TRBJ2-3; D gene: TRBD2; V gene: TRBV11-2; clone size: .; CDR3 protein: CASSSAFTSGRASDTQYF; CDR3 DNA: TGTGCCAGCAGCTCAGCGTTTACTAGCGGGAGGGCCTCAGATACGCAGTATTTT
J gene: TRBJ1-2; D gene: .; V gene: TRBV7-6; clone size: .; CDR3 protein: CASSSIPGLNYGYTF; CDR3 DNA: TGTGCCAGCAGCTCGATCCCTGGACTCAACTATGGCTACACCTTC
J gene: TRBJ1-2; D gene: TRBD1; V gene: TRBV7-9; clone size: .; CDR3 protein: CASSPGTGRPNYGYTF; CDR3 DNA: TGTGCCAGCAGCCCGGGGACAGGGCGACCAAACTATGGCTACACCTTC
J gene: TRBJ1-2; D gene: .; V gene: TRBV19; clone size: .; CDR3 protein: CASSIQGIYGYTF; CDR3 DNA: TGTGCCAGTAGTATACAGGGGATTTATGGCTACACCTTC
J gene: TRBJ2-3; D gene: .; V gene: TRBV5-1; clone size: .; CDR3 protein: CASRPAGSTDTQYF; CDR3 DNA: TGCGCCAGCAGGCCGGCGGGGAGCACAGATACGCAGTATTTT